The entry that follows covers one TCR beta chain sequence. The CDR3 loop spans 14 amino acids. The V gene end was trimmed by 5 bases and the J gene end by 1 base; junction bases not matched to a gene: 0. Germline V gives CDR1 KGHSY, CDR2 FQNENV. Genomic DNA for unsorted samples was obtained from about 90 million PBMCs. The sample comes from a study of shared clonotypes between healthy human individuals. The repertoire was sequenced with immunoSEQ multiplex PCR; TCRdb's copy has only in-frame clones and lacks some. Of fewer than 500,000 clones listed, about 75% are singletons. Sequenced material: PBMCs. The rearrangement uses TRBV16 and TRBJ2-2, with TRBD1 matching over 8 bases. This TCR derives from a woman in her 40s in good health. Some clones in this sample may be carry-over from other donors' samples. CDR3 amino acids: CASSDRGNTGELFF. CDR3 sequence (DNA): TGTGCCAGCAGCGACAGGGGGAACACCGGGGAGCTGTTTTTT.